This T cell receptor (beta chain) was recovered during a study of memory CD8 T cells in hepatitis C reinfection. At the level of the study: Two donors cleared primary HCV but became chronic after reinfection. Reinfection meant HCV RNA positivity after two negatives ≥60 days apart.

TCRdb keeps only in-frame clones here, not all; method: immunoSEQ multiplex PCR. The sample holds tens of thousands of clones, around 92% seen once. Germline V lookup: CDR1 LNHDA, CDR2 SQIVND (reference sequence). The V end lost 3 bases, the J end lost 8 bases, and 13 bases lay between the germline ends. The CDR3 spans 13 residues. Time point here: pre-reinfection, 55 to 20 weeks before reinfection detection. No in vitro expansion preceded TCR sequencing of the sorted cells. At all three reinfection time points, viable CD3+ CD8+ CD45RO- cells from a couple of donors served as controls. The TCR sequence derives from a man aged 18 to 35 with hepatitis C virus infection. Sequencing was done on a sample of naive CD8+ T cells sorted from blood. The chain couples TRBV19 to TRBJ1-2; no definite D call. Written as DNA, the CDR3 is TGTGCCAGTAGTATCCCGGGAAGTAAGGGCTACACCTTC. Residues: CASSIPGSKGYTF.